This TCR beta chain was obtained from a study of shared clonotypes between healthy human individuals. Study at large: The donors, two women and a few men, were aged 18 to 49.

Deep level was the assay's run setting. Data came from immunoSEQ multiplex PCR; TCRdb stores just in-frame clones and leaves some out. The sample consists of millions of clones, roughly 94% of them appearing once. This clone appeared once. CDR1 SQVTM and CDR2 ANQGSEA come from the germline V gene. Trimming stripped 6 bases from V and 0 bases from J, with 16 bases between. This CDR3 has 15 residues. The chain has TRBV29-1 and TRBJ2-3; perhaps TRBD1 as D (5 bases). Specimen: naive CD4+ T cells sorted from blood. Stated subset: CD45RA+ positively selected. The sequence derives from a man in his late teens or twenties in good health. CDR3 protein: CSVGRTVSSTDTQYF. The CDR3, as DNA: TGCAGCGTGGGGCGGACGGTTTCTAGCACAGATACGCAGTATTTT.